This T cell receptor (beta chain) was sequenced for a study of shared clonotypes between healthy human individuals. Clones were read by immunoSEQ multiplex PCR, and TCRdb kept only the in-frame ones, dropping some. Of approximately 2.3 million clones listed, roughly 93% are singletons. Turning to this clone: What it binds is unknown.

Study results and limitations: Sequencing depth was a factor that was expected to affect clonotype sharing among donors.

Germline V lookup: CDR1 MNHEY, CDR2 SMNVEV (reference sequence). V was trimmed by 7 bases and J by 5 bases, leaving 18 bases between them. The CDR3 totals 15 residues. The clonotype comes from a man younger than 30 in good health. Some clones in this sample may be carry-over from other donors' samples. Sequences were obtained from naive CD4+ T cells from PBMCs. Indicated subset: CD45RA+ positively selected. The genes are TRBV27 and TRBJ1-5, with TRBD1 as a possible D gene (6 bases). The CDR3 is CASTNRWDTHQPQHF. CDR3 nucleotide sequence: TGTGCCAGCACCAACCGGTGGGACACCCATCAGCCCCAGCATTTT.